This T cell receptor beta chain is drawn from a study of beta chain features in type 1 diabetes. The study, taken as a whole, reports: Researchers could not determine here whether HLA type influences TCRB rearrangement. Patients with type 1 diabetes carried fewer insertions and had more deletions at their VDJ junctions.

Of the isolated RNA, all was reverse transcribed, and so the sequenced material was expressed TCRB transcripts. Clones were read by immunoSEQ multiplex PCR, and TCRdb kept only the in-frame ones, dropping some. Of about 9,400 clones in the sample, about four fifths were seen once. Comment on this clone: Its antigen is as yet unknown.

The CDR3 runs 14 residues. V lost 5 bases and J lost 8; bases outside the gene matches: 9. Germline V lookup: CDR1 MNHEY, CDR2 SMNVEV (reference sequence). The genes are TRBV27 and TRBJ2-1, with 7 bases identical to TRBD1. This sequence was found in a woman under 30 in good health. The specimen was Tregs from blood. The DNA for the CDR3 is TGTGCCAGCAGTCTTGGTAGGGGGCGCGATGAGCAGTTCTTC. It specifies CASSLGRGRDEQFF.